Included here is one T cell receptor (beta chain) sequence, with context. Germline and junction disagree at one end, which may indicate a read error. The data were taken from a study of human T cells and chemical hapten exposure. Individual cDNA molecules had unique molecular identifiers attached to them by the library. Each CDR3 protein gets one entry after TCRdb re-called the RACE reads with MiXCR. The sample has fewer than 200,000 distinct CDR3 sequences, around 22% seen once. The CDR3 extends over 16 amino acids. Germline CDR1 reads SGHVS; CDR2 reads FNYEAQ. Sample time point: patch test 1, 2 weeks after DPC sensitization. The treatment denotes: therapeutic diphenylcyclopropenone sensitization with weekly scalp DPC.

This receptor was identified in a woman in her fifties or sixties with alopecia areata. Some clones in this sample may be carry-over from other donors' samples. The V gene is TRBV7-6, the J gene TRBJ2-6, with a possible D match to TRBD2 (6 bases). The sample here was whole blood, taken in connection with sensitization to the hapten diphenylcyclopropenone (DPC). CDR3 DNA sequence: TGTGTCAGCAGCTGGGGAGGCGGGGCGGGGGCCAACGTCCTGACTTTC. It encodes CVSSWGGGAGANVLTF.